This T cell receptor (beta chain) emerged from a study of post-analysis software for immune sequencing data. Study as a whole: The patients showed relapsing-remitting, secondary progressive and progressive-relapsing multiple sclerosis courses.

Study-level results: Strong co-clustering by F measure was seen for same-batch samples. The study found significantly lower normalized Chao1 diversity in multiple sclerosis patients than in controls. Patients carried five TRBV segments more frequently than controls did, and TRBV5-6, TRBV5-1 and TRBV20-1 were among them.

Details on this clonotype: Its antigen is undetermined.

This CDR3 has 15 amino acids. Germline CDR1 reads SGDLS; CDR2 reads YYNGEE. V lost 0 bases to trimming and J lost 7 bases, with 14 bases between them. TCR beta cDNA libraries had unique molecular identifiers. About 540,000 cDNA molecules were obtained from about 0.98 to 11 million T cells. MiXCR, applied by TCRdb to the PCR reads, yields one record per CDR3 protein. The sample consists of roughly 670,000 distinct CDR3 sequences, 59% of them appearing once. Source material: blood. The clonotype comes from a girl aged 2-10 years with multiple sclerosis. V is TRBV9 and J is TRBJ2-1; D uncertain. The DNA of the CDR3 is TGTGCCAGCAGCGTAGAGAATAGCTTAGGGAATGAGCAGTTCTTC. Its protein product is CASSVENSLGNEQFF.